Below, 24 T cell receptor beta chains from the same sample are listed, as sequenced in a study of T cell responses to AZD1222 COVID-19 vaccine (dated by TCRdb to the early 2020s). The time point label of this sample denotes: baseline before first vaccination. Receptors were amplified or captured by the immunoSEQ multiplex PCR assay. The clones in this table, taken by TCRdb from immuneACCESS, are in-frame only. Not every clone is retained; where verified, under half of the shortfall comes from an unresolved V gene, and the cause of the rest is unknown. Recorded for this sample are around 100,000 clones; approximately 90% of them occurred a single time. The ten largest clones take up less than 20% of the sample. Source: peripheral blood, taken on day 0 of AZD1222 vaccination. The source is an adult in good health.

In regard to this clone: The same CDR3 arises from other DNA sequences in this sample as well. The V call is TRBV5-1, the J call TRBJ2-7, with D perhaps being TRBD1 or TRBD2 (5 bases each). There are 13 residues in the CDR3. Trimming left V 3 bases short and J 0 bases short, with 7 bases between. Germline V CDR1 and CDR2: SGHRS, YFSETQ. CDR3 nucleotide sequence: TGCGCCAGCAGCTCAGGGAGCTCCTACGAGCAGTACTTC. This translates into CASSSGSSYEQYF.

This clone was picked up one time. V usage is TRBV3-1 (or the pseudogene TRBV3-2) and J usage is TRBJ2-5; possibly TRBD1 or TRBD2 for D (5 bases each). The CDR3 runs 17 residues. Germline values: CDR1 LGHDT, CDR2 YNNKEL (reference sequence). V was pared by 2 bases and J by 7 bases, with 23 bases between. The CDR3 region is CASSQTGWGRRGRTQYF. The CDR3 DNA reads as TGTGCCAGCAGCCAAACGGGTTGGGGACGGAGAGGACGGACCCAGTACTTC.

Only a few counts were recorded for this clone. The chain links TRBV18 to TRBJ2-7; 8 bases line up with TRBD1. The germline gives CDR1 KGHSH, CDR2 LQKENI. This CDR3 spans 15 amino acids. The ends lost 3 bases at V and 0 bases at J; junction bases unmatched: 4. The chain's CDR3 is CASSPGQDISYEQYF. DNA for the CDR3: TGTGCCAGCTCACCGGGACAGGATATCTCCTACGAGCAGTACTTC.

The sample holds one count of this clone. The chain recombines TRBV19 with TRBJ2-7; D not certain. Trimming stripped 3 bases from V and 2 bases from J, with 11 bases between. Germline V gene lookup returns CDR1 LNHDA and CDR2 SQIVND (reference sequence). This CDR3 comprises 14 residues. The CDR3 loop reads CASSMGHMAYEQYF. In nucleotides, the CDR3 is TGTGCCAGTAGTATGGGCCACATGGCCTACGAGCAGTACTTC.

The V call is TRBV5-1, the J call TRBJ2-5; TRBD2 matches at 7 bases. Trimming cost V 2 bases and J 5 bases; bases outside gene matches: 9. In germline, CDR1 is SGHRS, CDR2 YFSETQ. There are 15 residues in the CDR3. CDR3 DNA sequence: TGCGCCAGCAGCTTAGCGGGACCCCGGTTTGAGACCCAGTACTTC. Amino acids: CASSLAGPRFETQYF.

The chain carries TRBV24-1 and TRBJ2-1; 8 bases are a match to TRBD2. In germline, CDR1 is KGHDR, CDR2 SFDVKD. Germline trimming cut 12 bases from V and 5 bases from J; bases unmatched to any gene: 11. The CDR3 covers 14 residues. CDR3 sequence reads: CAAESGGGNNEQFF. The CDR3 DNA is TGTGCCGCTGAAAGCGGGGGCGGAAACAATGAGCAGTTCTTC.

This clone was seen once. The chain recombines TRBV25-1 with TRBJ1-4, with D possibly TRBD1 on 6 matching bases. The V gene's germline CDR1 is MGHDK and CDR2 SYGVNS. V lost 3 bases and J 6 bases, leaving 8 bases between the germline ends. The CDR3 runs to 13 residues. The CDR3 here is CASSEAGDEKLFF. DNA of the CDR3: TGTGCCAGCAGTGAGGCAGGGGATGAAAAACTGTTTTTT.

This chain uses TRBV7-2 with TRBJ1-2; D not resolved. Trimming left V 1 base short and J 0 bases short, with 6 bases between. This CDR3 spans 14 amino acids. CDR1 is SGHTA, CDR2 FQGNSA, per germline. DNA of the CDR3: TGTGCCAGCAGCTTAGATAGACCTAACTATGGCTACACCTTC. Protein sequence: CASSLDRPNYGYTF.

This CDR3 reads CASSNRGRRETQYF. The CDR3 nucleotides read TGTGCCAGTAGTAACAGGGGGCGGCGGGAGACCCAGTACTTC. The V gene is TRBV19, the J gene TRBJ2-5; 9 nucleotides agree with TRBD1. CDR1 and CDR2 (germline): LNHDA, SQIVND (reference sequence). The CDR3 runs to 14 residues. J lost 5 bases, V lost 4 bases, and 5 bases had no gene match.

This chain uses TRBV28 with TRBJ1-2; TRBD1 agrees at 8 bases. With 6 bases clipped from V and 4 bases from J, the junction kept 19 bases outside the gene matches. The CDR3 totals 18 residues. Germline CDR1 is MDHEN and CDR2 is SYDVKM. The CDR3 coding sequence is TGTGCCAGCAGCCCGCCCGGACAGGGTGTTCGCCGTTCCTATGGCTACACCTTC. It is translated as CASSPPGQGVRRSYGYTF.

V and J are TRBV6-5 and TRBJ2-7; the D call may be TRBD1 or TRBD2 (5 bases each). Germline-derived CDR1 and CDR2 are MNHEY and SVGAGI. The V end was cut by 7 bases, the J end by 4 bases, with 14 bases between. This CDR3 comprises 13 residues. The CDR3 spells CASTAGTSYEQYF. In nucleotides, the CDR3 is TGTGCCAGCACCGCAGGGACCTCGTACGAGCAGTACTTC.

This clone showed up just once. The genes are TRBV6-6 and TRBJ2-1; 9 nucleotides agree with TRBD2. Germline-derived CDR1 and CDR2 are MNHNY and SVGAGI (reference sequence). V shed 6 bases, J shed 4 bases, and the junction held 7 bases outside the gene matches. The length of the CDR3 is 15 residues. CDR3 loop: CASSHTSGPYNEQFF. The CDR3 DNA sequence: TGTGCCAGCAGCCATACTAGCGGGCCGTACAATGAGCAGTTCTTC.

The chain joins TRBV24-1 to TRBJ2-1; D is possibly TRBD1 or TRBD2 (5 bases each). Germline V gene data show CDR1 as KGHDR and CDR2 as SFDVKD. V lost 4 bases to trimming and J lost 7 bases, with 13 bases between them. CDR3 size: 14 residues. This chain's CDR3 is CATSDPGTANEQFF. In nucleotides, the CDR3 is TGTGCCACCAGTGACCCCGGGACCGCGAATGAGCAGTTCTTC.

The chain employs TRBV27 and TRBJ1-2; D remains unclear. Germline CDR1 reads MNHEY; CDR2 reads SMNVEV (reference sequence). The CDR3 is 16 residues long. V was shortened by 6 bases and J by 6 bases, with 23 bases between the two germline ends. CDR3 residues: CASRRPNRTGRDGYTF. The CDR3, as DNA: TGTGCCAGCAGGCGCCCAAATCGAACGGGTCGGGATGGCTACACCTTC.

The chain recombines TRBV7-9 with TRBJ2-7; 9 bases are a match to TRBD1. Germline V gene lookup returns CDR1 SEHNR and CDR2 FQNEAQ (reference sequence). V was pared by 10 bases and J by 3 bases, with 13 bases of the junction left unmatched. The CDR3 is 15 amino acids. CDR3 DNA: TGTGCCACACTGGAACGTGGACAGGGGAACTACGAGCAGTACTTC. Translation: CATLERGQGNYEQYF.

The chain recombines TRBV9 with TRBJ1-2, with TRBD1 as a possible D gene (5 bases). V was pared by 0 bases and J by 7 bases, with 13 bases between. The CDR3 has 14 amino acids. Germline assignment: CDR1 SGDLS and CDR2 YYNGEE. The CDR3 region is CASSVEALGGGYTF. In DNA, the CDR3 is TGTGCCAGCAGCGTAGAGGCCCTGGGGGGTGGCTACACCTTC.

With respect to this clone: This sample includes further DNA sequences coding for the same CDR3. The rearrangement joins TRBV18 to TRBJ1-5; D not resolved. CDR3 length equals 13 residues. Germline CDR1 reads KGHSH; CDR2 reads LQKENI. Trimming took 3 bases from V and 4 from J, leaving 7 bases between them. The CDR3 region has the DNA TGTGCCAGCTCACCTGATAGGAATCAGCCCCAGCATTTT. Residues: CASSPDRNQPQHF.

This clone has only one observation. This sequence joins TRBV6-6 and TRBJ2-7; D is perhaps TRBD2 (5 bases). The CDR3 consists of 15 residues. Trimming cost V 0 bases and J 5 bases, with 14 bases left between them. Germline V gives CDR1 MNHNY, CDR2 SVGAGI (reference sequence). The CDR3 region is CASSYSMRAGHEQYF. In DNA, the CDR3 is TGTGCCAGCAGTTACTCGATGCGGGCCGGCCACGAGCAGTACTTC.

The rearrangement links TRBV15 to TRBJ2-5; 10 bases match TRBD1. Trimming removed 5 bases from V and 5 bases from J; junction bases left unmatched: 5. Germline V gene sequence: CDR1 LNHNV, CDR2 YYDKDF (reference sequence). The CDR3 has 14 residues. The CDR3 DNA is TGTGCCACCAGCGAGACAGGGGGCATGGAGACCCAGTACTTC. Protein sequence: CATSETGGMETQYF.

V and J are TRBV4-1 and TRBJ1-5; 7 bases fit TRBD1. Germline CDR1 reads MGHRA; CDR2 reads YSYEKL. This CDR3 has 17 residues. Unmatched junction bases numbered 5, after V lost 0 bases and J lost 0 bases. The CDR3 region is CASSQEGTVYSNQPQHF. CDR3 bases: TGCGCCAGCAGCCAAGAAGGGACAGTGTATAGCAATCAGCCCCAGCATTTT.

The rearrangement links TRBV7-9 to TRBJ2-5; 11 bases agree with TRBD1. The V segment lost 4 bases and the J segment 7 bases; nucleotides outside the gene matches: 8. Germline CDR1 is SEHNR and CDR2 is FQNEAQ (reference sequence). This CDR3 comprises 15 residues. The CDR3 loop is CASSSSYGTGGTQYF. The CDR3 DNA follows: TGTGCCAGCAGCTCCTCTTATGGGACAGGGGGGACCCAGTACTTC.

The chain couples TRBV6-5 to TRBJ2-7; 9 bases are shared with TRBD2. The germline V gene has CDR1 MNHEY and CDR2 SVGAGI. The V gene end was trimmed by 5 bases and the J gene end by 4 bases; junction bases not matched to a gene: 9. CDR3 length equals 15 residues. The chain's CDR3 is CASSRTSGLQYEQYF. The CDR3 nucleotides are TGTGCCAGCAGTCGAACTAGCGGGCTGCAATACGAGCAGTACTTC.

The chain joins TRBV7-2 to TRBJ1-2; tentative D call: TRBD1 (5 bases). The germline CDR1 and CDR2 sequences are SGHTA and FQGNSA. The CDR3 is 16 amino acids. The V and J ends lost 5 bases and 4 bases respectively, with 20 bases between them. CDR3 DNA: TGTGCCAGCAGCCATCCCCCCCAGGGTGTCGCCTATGGCTACACCTTC. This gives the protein CASSHPPQGVAYGYTF.

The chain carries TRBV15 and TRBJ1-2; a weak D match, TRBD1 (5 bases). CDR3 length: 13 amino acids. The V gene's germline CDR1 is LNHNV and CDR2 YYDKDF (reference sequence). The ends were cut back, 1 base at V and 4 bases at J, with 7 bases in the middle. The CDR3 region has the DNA TGTGCCACCAGCAGAGCCGGGGCCTATGGCTACACCTTC. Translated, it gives CATSRAGAYGYTF.